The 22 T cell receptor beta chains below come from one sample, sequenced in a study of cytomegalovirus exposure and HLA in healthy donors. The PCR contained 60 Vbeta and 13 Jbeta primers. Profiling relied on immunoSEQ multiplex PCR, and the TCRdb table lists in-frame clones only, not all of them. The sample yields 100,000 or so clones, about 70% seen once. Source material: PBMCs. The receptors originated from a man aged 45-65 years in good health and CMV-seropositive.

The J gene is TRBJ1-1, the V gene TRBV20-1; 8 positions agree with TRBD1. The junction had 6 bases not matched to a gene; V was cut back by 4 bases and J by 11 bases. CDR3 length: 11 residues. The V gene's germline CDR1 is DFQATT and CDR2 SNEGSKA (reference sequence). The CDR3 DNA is TGCAGTGCTATACCACAGGGGGAGGCTTTCTTT. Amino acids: CSAIPQGEAFF.

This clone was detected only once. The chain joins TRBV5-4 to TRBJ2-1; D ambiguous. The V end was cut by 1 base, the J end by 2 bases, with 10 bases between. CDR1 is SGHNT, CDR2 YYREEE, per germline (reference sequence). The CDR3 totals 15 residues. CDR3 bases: TGTGCCAGCAGCTTGAAGCGAGTTACCTACAATGAGCAGTTCTTC. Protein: CASSLKRVTYNEQFF.

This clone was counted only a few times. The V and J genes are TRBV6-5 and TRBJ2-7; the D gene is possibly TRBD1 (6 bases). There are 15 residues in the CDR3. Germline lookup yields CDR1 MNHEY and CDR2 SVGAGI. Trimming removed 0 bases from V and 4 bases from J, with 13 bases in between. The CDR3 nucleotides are TGTGCCAGCAGTTACTCGAAGACAGGATTTTACGAGCAGTACTTC. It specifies CASSYSKTGFYEQYF.

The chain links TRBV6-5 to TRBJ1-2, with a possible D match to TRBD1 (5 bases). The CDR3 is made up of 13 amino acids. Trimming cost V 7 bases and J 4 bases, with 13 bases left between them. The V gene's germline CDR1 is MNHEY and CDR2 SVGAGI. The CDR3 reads CASTRGLSYGYTF. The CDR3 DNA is TGTGCCAGCACTAGGGGTTTATCCTATGGCTACACCTTC.

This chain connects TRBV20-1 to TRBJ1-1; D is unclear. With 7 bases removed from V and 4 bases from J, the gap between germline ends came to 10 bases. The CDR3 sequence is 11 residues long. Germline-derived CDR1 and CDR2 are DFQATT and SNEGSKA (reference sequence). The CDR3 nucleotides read TGCAGTGGAGAAGATGGCACTGAAGCTTTCTTT. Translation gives CSGEDGTEAFF.

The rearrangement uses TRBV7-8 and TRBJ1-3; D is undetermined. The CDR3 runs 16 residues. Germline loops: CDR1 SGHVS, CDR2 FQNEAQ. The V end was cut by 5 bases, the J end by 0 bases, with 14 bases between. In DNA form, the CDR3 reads TGTGCCAGCAGCCTTCCGGGTCGTCTCTCTGGAAACACCATATATTTT. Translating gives CASSLPGRLSGNTIYF.

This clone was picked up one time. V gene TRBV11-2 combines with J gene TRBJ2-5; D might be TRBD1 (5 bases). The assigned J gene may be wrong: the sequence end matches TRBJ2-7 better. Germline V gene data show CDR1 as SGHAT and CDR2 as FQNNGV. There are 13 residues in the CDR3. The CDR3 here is CASSSGPSYEQYF. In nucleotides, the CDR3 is TGTGCCAGCAGCTCAGGGCCCTCCTACGAGCAGTACTTC.

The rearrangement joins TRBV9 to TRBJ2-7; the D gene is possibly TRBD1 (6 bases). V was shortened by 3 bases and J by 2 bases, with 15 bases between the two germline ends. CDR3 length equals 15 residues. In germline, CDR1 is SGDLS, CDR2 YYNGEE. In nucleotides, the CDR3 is TGTGCCAGCAGCGCCTTCGGACAGACCCCCTACGAGCAGTACTTC. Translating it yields CASSAFGQTPYEQYF.

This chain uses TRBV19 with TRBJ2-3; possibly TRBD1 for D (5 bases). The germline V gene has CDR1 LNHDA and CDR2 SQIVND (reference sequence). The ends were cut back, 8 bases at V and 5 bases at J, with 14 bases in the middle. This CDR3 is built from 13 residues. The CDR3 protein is CASGASRGDTQYF. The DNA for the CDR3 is TGTGCCAGTGGGGCTTCCCGTGGAGATACGCAGTATTTT.

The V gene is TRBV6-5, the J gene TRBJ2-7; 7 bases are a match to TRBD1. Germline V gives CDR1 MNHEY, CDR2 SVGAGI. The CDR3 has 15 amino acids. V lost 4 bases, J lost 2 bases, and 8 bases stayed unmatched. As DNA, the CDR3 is TGTGCCAGCAGTTCGAACCGGGACAGACCCTACGAGCAGTACTTC. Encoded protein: CASSSNRDRPYEQYF.

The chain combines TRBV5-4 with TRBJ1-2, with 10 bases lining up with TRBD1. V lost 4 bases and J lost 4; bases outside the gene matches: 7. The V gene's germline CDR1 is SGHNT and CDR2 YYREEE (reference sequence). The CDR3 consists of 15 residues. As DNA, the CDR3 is TGTGCCAGCAGCCCGGGACAGGGGCTGAGCTATGGCTACACCTTC. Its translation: CASSPGQGLSYGYTF.

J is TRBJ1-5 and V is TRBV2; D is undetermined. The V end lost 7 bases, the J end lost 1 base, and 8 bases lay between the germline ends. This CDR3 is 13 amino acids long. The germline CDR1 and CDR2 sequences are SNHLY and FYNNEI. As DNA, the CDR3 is TGTGCCAGCATGAAGGAGAGCAATCAGCCCCAGCATTTT. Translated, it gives CASMKESNQPQHF.

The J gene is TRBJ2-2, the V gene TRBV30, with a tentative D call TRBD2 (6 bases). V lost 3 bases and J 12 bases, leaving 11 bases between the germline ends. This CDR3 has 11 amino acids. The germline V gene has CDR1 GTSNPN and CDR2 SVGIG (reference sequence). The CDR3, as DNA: TGTGCCTGGAGGGGCGCGGGGAAGCTGTTTTTT. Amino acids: CAWRGAGKLFF.

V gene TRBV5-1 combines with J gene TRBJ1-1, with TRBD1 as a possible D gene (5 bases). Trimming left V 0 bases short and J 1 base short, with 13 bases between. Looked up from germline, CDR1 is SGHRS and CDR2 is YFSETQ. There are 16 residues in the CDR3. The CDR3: CASSLAIRQTNTEAFF. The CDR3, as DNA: TGCGCCAGCAGCTTGGCCATAAGACAGACGAACACTGAAGCTTTCTTT. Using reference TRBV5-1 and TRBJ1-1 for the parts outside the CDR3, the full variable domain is KAGVTQTPRYLIKTRGQQVTLSCSPISGHRSVSWYQQTPGQGLQFLFEYFSETQRNKGNFPGRFSGRQFSNSRSEMNVSTLELGDSALYLCASSLAIRQTNTEAFFGQGTRLTVV.

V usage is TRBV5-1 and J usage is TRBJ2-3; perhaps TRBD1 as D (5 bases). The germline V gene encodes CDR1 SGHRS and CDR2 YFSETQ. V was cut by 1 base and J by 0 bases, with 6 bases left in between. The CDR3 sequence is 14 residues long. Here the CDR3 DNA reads TGCGCCAGCAGCTTGAGGGGAAGCACAGATACGCAGTATTTT. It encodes CASSLRGSTDTQYF.

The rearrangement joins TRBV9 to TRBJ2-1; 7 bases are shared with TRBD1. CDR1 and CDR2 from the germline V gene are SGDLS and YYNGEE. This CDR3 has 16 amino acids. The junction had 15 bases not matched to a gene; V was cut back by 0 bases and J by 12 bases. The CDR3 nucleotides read TGTGCCAGCAGCGTAGCTACGGAGACAGGGCCCCCTCGGCAGTTCTTC. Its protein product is CASSVATETGPPRQFF.

The CDR3 loop is CASSFSRGPDEAFF. In DNA form, the CDR3 reads TGTGCCAGCAGCTTTTCCAGGGGGCCGGATGAAGCTTTCTTT. The chain uses TRBV7-9 and TRBJ1-1; 8 nucleotides match TRBD1. The germline V gene encodes CDR1 SEHNR and CDR2 FQNEAQ (reference sequence). V gave up 3 bases and J gave up 7 bases; unmatched junction bases: 7. The CDR3 extends over 14 amino acids.

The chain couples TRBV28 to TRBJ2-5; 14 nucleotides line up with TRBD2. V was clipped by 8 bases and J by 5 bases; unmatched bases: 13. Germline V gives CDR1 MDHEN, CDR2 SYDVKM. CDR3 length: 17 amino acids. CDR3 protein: CASGGGTSGGRRETQYF. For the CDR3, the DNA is TGTGCCAGCGGGGGGGGGACTAGCGGGGGAAGGAGGGAGACCCAGTACTTC.

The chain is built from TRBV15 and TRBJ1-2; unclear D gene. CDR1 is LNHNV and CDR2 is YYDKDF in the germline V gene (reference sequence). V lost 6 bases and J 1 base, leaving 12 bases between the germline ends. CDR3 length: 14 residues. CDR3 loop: CATRSRLFNYGYTF. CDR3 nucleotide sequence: TGTGCCACCAGGTCTCGACTCTTTAACTATGGCTACACCTTC.

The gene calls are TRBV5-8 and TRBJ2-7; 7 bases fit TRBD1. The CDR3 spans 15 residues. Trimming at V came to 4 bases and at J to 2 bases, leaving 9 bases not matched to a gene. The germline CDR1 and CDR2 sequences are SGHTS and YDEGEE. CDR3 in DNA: TGTGCCAGCAGCCTGTTGACAGGGTGGACCTACGAGCAGTACTTC. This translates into CASSLLTGWTYEQYF.

The CDR3 protein is CASSVGSTGELFF. In DNA form, the CDR3 reads TGTGCCAGCAGCGTAGGTAGCACCGGGGAGCTGTTTTTT. This chain joins TRBV9 and TRBJ2-2, with no clear D. The CDR3 sequence is 13 residues long. Germline values: CDR1 SGDLS, CDR2 YYNGEE. Trimming cost V 0 bases and J 4 bases, with 4 bases left between them.

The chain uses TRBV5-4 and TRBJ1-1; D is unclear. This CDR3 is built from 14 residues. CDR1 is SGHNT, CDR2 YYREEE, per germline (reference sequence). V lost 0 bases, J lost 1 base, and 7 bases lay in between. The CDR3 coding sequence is TGTGCCAGCAGCTTGGGCCGGGAGAACACTGAAGCTTTCTTT. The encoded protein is CASSLGRENTEAFF.